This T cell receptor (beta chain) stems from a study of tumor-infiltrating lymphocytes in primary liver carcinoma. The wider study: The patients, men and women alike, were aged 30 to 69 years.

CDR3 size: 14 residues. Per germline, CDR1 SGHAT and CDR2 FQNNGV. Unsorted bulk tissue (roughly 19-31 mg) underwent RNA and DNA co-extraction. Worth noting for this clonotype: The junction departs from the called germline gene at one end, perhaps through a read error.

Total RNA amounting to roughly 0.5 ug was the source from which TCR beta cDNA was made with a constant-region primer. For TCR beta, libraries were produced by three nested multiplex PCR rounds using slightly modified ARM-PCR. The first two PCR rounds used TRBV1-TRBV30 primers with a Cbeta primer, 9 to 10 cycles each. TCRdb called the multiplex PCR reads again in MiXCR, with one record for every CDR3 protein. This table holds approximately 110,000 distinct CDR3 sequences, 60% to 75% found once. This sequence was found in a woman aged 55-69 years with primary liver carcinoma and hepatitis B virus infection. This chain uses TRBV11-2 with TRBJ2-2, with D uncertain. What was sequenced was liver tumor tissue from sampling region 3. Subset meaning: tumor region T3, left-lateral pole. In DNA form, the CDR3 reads TGTGCCAGCAGCCCAACCCAGTACACCCGGGAGCTGTTTTTT. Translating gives CASSPTQYTRELFF. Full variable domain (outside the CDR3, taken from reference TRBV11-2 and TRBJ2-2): EAGVAQSPRYKIIEKRQSVAFWCNPISGHATLYWYQQILGQGPKLLIQFQNNGVVDDSQLPKDRFSAERLKGVDSTLKIQPAKLEDSAVYLCASSPTQYTRELFFGEGSRLTVL.